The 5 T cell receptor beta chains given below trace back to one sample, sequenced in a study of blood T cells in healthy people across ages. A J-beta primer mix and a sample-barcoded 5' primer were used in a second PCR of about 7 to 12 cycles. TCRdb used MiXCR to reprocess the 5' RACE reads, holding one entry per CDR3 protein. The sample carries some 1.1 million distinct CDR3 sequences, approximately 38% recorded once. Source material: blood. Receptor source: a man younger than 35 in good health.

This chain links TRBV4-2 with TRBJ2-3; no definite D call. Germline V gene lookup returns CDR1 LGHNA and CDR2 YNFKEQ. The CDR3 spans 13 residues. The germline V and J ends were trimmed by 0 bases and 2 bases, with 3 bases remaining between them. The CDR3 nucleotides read TGTGCCAGCAGCCAAGACGCCACAGATACGCAGTATTTT. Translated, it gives CASSQDATDTQYF.

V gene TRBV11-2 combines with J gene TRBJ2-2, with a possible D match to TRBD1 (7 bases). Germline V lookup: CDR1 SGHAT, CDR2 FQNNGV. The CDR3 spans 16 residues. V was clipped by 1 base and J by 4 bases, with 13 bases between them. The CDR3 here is CASSLAHRGGTGELFF. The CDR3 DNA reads TGTGCCAGCAGCTTAGCGCACAGGGGAGGCACCGGGGAGCTGTTTTTT. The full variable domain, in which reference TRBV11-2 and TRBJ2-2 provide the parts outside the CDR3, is EAGVAQSPRYKIIEKRQSVAFWCNPISGHATLYWYQQILGQGPKLLIQFQNNGVVDDSQLPKDRFSAERLKGVDSTLKIQPAKLEDSAVYLCASSLAHRGGTGELFFGEGSRLTVL.

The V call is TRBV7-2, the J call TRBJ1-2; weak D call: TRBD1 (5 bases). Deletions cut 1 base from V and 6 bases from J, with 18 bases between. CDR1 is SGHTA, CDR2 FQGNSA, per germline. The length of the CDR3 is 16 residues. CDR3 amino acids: CASSLVALSRVDGYTF. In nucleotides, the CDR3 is TGTGCCAGCAGCTTAGTAGCCCTTAGCAGGGTAGATGGCTACACCTTC. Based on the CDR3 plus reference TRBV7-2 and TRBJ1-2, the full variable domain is GAGVSQSPSNKVTEKGKDVELRCDPISGHTALYWYRQSLGQGLEFLIYFQGNSAPDKSGLPSDRFSAERTGGSVSTLTIQRTQQEDSAVYLCASSLVALSRVDGYTFGSGTRLTVV.

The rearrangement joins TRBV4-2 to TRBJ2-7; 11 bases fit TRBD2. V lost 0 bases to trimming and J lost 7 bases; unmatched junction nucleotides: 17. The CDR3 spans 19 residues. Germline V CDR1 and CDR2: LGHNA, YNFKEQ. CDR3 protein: CASSQDEFSGGAGYNEQYF. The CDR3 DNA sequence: TGTGCCAGCAGCCAAGATGAGTTTAGCGGGGGGGCGGGATACAATGAGCAGTACTTC.

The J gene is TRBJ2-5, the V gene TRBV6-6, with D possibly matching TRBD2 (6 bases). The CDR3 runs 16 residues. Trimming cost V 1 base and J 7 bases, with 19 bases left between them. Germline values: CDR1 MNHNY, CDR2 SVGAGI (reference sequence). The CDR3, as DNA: TGTGCCAGCAGTTACTGGCGGGGAATTTCAAGAGGGACCCAGTACTTC. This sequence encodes CASSYWRGISRGTQYF.